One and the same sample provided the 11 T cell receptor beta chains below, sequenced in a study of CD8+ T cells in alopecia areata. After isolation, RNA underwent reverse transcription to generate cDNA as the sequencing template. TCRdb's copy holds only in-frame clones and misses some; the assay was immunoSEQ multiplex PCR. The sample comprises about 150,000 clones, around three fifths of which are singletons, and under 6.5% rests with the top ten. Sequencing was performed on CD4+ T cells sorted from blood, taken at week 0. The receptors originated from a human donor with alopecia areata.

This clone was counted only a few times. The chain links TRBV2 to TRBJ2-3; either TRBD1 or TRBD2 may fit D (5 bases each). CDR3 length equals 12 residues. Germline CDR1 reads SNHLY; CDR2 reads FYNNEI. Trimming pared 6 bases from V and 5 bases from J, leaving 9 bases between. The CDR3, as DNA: TGTGCCAGCAGCTATGGGGGAGATACGCAGTATTTT. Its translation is CASSYGGDTQYF.

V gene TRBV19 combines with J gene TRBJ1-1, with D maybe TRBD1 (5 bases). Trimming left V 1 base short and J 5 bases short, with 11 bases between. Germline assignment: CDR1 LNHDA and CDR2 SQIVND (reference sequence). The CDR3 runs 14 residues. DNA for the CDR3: TGTGCCAGTAGTATAGGGTCGGGGCGAACTGAAGCTTTCTTT. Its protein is CASSIGSGRTEAFF.

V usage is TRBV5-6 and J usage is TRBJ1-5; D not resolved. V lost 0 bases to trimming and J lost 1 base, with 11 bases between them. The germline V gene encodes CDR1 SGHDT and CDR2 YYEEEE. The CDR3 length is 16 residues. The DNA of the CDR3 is TGTGCCAGCAGCTTGGGGCAGGACGGCAGCAATCAGCCCCAGCATTTT. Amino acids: CASSLGQDGSNQPQHF.

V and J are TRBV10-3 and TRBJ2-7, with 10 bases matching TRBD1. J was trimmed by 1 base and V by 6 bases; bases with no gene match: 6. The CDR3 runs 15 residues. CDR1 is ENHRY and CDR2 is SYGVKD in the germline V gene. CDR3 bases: TGTGCCATCAGGGAGGGACAGGGGCTATCCTACGAGCAGTACTTC. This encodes CAIREGQGLSYEQYF.

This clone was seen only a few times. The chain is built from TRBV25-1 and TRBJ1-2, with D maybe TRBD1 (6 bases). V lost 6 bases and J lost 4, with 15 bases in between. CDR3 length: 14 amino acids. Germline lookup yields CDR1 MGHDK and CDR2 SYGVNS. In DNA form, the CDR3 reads TGTGCCAGCAGCCCAGGGGAGGTTGGCTATGGCTACACCTTC. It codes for CASSPGEVGYGYTF.

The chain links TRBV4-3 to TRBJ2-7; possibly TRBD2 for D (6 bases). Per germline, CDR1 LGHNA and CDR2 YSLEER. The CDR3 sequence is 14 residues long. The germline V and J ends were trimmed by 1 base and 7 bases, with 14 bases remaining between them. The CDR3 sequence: CASSQGGTPGEQYF. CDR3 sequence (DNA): TGCGCCAGCAGCCAAGGCGGGACTCCTGGTGAGCAGTACTTC.

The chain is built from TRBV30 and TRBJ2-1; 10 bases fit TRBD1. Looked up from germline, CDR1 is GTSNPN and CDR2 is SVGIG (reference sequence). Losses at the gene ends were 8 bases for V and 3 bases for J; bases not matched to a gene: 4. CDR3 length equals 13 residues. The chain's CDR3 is CARDRGNYNEQFF. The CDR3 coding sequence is TGTGCCCGGGACAGGGGAAACTACAATGAGCAGTTCTTC.

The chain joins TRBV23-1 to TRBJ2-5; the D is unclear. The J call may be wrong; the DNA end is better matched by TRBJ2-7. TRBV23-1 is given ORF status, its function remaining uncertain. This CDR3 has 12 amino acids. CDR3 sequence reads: CASISDSYEQYF. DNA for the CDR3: TGCGCCAGCATTTCGGACTCCTACGAGCAGTACTTC.

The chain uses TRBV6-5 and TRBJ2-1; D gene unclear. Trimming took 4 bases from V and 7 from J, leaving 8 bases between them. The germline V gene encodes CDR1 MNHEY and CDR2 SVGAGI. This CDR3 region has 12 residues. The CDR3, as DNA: TGTGCCAGCAGTTCCCCGGGTAATGAGCAGTTCTTC. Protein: CASSSPGNEQFF.

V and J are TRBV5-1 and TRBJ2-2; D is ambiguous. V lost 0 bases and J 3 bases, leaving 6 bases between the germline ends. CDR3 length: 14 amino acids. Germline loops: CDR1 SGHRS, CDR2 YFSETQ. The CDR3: CASSLGAHTGELFF. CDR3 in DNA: TGCGCCAGCAGCTTGGGGGCGCACACCGGGGAGCTGTTTTTT.

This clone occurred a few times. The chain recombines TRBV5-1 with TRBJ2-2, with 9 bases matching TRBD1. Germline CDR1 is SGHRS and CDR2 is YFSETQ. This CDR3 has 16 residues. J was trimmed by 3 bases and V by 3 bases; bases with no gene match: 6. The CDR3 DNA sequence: TGCGCCAGCAGCTGGGGGGACAGGGACCACACCGGGGAGCTGTTTTTT. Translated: CASSWGDRDHTGELFF.